One sample yielded the 25 T cell receptor beta chains listed below, sequenced in a study of blood T cell repertoires in COVID-19. The protocol was immunoSEQ multiplex PCR, while the TCRdb copy is restricted to in-frame clones and leaves out a portion. The top ten clones hold 1.5% to 2% of a sample with 250,000 to 400,000 clones, approximately 88% of them seen once. The sequenced material came from peripheral blood. These receptors came from a young woman with COVID-19, enrolled during active disease.

V usage is TRBV3-1 (or the pseudogene TRBV3-2) and J usage is TRBJ2-7; 9 bases fit TRBD1. Trimming at V came to 8 bases and at J to 2 bases, leaving 4 bases not matched to a gene. This CDR3 has 13 residues. Germline-derived CDR1 and CDR2 are LGHDT and YNNKEL (reference sequence). CDR3 residues: CASGTGFAYEQYF. Written as DNA, the CDR3 is TGTGCCAGCGGGACAGGGTTTGCCTACGAGCAGTACTTC.

The chain employs TRBV7-8 and TRBJ1-4, with TRBD1 matching over 8 bases. With 5 bases clipped from V and 8 bases from J, the junction kept 10 bases outside the gene matches. Germline V lookup: CDR1 SGHVS, CDR2 FQNEAQ. CDR3 length: 15 residues. The CDR3 reads CASSGDRTGDEKLFF. Here the CDR3 DNA reads TGTGCCAGCAGCGGGGACAGGACGGGGGACGAAAAACTGTTTTTT.

CDR3 in amino acids: CSVESRDRGGYTF. The DNA for the CDR3 is TGCAGCGTTGAGTCCCGGGACAGGGGTGGCTACACCTTC. The chain links TRBV29-1 to TRBJ1-2, with 10 bases fitting TRBD1. This CDR3 has 13 amino acids. Germline V gene lookup returns CDR1 SQVTM and CDR2 ANQGSEA. Unmatched junction bases numbered 5, after V lost 3 bases and J lost 7 bases.

The V gene is TRBV11-3, the J gene TRBJ2-5; a possible D gene is TRBD2 (6 bases). The germline V and J ends were trimmed by 2 bases and 3 bases, with 19 bases remaining between them. The CDR3 totals 17 residues. Germline CDR1 and CDR2: SGHNT and YENEEA. CDR3 sequence (DNA): TGTGCCAGCAGCTTATCCTTTAATCGCGGGGCGGAAGAGACCCAGTACTTC. It translates to CASSLSFNRGAEETQYF.

In its sample, this clone was seen once. The J gene is TRBJ2-2, the V gene TRBV4-1, with 12 bases aligning to TRBD2. Trimming cost V 5 bases and J 3 bases; bases outside gene matches: 7. The CDR3 totals 17 residues. CDR1 is MGHRA and CDR2 is YSYEKL in the germline V gene. The CDR3 bases are TGCGCCAGCAGCTTTCGGACTAGCGGGGCCGACACCGGGGAGCTGTTTTTT. Translation: CASSFRTSGADTGELFF.

V gene TRBV5-1 combines with J gene TRBJ2-1, with 10 bases matching TRBD2. The ends lost 4 bases at V and 7 bases at J; junction bases unmatched: 8. CDR1 is SGHRS, CDR2 YFSETQ, per germline. The CDR3 contains 15 residues. The DNA for the CDR3 is TGCGCCAGCAGCGTAACTAGCGGGGTATATAATGAGCAGTTCTTC. Protein: CASSVTSGVYNEQFF.

V usage is TRBV10-3 and J usage is TRBJ2-1, with D possibly matching TRBD2 (6 bases). This CDR3 comprises 16 residues. Germline-derived CDR1 and CDR2 are ENHRY and SYGVKD. V gave up 0 bases and J gave up 4 bases, with 13 bases separating them. The CDR3 bases are TGTGCCATCAGTGAGTCGACGGGGGAGGCGTACAATGAGCAGTTCTTC. Protein product: CAISESTGEAYNEQFF.

The CDR3 bases are TGTGCCTGCTCAACAGATAATGAAAAACTGTTTTTT. It encodes CACSTDNEKLFF. The genes are TRBV30 and TRBJ1-4; D unclear. CDR1 is GTSNPN and CDR2 is SVGIG in the germline V gene (reference sequence). The CDR3 covers 12 residues. V lost 6 bases and J 4 bases, leaving 9 bases between the germline ends.

The chain has TRBV5-1 and TRBJ2-7, with D tentatively TRBD1 (7 bases). Deletions cut 0 bases from V and 6 bases from J, with 13 bases between. The CDR3 consists of 14 residues. Germline CDR1 reads SGHRS; CDR2 reads YFSETQ. The CDR3, as DNA: TGCGCCAGCAGCTTGGGACAGGGTAGCGGCGAGCAGTACTTC. This encodes CASSLGQGSGEQYF.

The rearrangement uses TRBV7-9 and TRBJ2-1, with 9 bases lining up with TRBD2. CDR1 and CDR2 (germline): SEHNR, FQNEAQ (reference sequence). The V gene end was trimmed by 1 base and the J gene end by 8 bases; junction bases not matched to a gene: 0. The CDR3 totals 13 residues. The CDR3 reads CASSLVAGDEQFF. The CDR3 DNA follows: TGTGCCAGCAGCTTAGTAGCGGGGGATGAGCAGTTCTTC.

V and J are TRBV4-1 and TRBJ1-5, with 9 bases identical to TRBD1. Germline-derived CDR1 and CDR2 are MGHRA and YSYEKL. This CDR3 spans 19 amino acids. V was pared by 1 base and J by 6 bases, with 16 bases of the junction left unmatched. This CDR3 reads CASSQGWGTGIIWGQPQHF. The CDR3 DNA sequence: TGCGCCAGCAGCCAAGGATGGGGGACAGGGATTATTTGGGGTCAGCCCCAGCATTTT.

The table lists this clone with a count of one. The J gene is TRBJ1-2, the V gene TRBV29-1, with 7 bases fitting TRBD1. V lost 7 bases, J lost 2 bases, and 4 bases stayed unmatched. Germline-derived CDR1 and CDR2 are SQVTM and ANQGSEA. The CDR3 spans 12 residues. The CDR3 coding sequence is TGCAGCGCCCTGACAGGGAACTATGGCTACACCTTC. Its protein is CSALTGNYGYTF.

In its sample, this clone was seen a few times. CDR3 amino acids: CASSYLPGTGNGYF. The CDR3 DNA reads TGTGCCAGCAGTTACCTTCCCGGGACAGGGAATGGGTACTTC. The chain combines TRBV6-2 or TRBV6-3 with TRBJ2-7; 9 nucleotides match TRBD1. CDR1 is MNHEY and CDR2 is SVGEGT in the germline V gene. The CDR3 runs to 14 residues. The V and J ends lost 2 bases and 12 bases, in that order; junction bases with no gene match: 11.

The V and J genes are TRBV19 and TRBJ1-1; TRBD1 agrees at 8 bases. Losses at the gene ends were 4 bases for V and 3 bases for J; bases not matched to a gene: 25. The V gene's germline CDR1 is LNHDA and CDR2 SQIVND (reference sequence). The CDR3 contains 21 residues. In nucleotides, the CDR3 is TGTGCCAGTAGTAGGATGGGGTGGTTGGGTCAGGGGGCTTTTTTGGACACTGAAGCTTTCTTT. It specifies CASSRMGWLGQGAFLDTEAFF.

The gene calls are TRBV28 and TRBJ2-4; tentative D call: TRBD1 (5 bases). V was shortened by 5 bases and J by 0 bases, with 11 bases between the two germline ends. This CDR3 has 15 residues. Germline loops: CDR1 MDHEN, CDR2 SYDVKM. CDR3 in amino acids: CASSPGFLAKNIQYF. Here the CDR3 DNA reads TGTGCCAGCAGTCCAGGGTTCCTAGCCAAAAACATTCAGTACTTC.

This chain links TRBV2 with TRBJ1-1; TRBD1 is a possible D gene (6 bases). The V gene's germline CDR1 is SNHLY and CDR2 FYNNEI. V dropped 6 bases and J dropped 6 bases, with 11 bases sitting between them. The CDR3 length is 12 residues. CDR3 region: CASSARGPEAFF. The CDR3 DNA follows: TGTGCCAGCAGCGCCAGGGGCCCTGAAGCTTTCTTT.

The chain combines TRBV3-1 (or the pseudogene TRBV3-2) with TRBJ2-5, with D maybe TRBD2 (5 bases). This CDR3 is 17 amino acids long. The germline CDR1 and CDR2 sequences are LGHDT and YNNKEL (reference sequence). Trimming removed 4 bases from V and 0 bases from J, with 18 bases in between. CDR3 in amino acids: CASSLPGEGHNQETQYF. CDR3 DNA sequence: TGTGCCAGCAGCCTCCCCGGTGAGGGCCATAACCAAGAGACCCAGTACTTC.

The chain recombines TRBV5-5 with TRBJ2-5; 8 bases agree with TRBD1. The junction had 12 bases not matched to a gene; V was cut back by 4 bases and J by 4 bases. Germline V gene data show CDR1 as SGHKS and CDR2 as YYEKEE (reference sequence). This CDR3 spans 16 amino acids. The CDR3 sequence is CASSPNVQGAGETQYF. In DNA form, the CDR3 reads TGTGCCAGCAGCCCAAATGTGCAGGGGGCAGGAGAGACCCAGTACTTC.

The V call is TRBV19, the J call TRBJ1-5, with no clear D. Trimming took off 5 bases at V and 0 bases at J, with 14 bases between the two ends. This CDR3 comprises 16 residues. Germline V CDR1 and CDR2: LNHDA, SQIVND (reference sequence). As DNA, the CDR3 is TGTGCCAGTAGTCCCTTCGGAGGGATTAGCAATCAGCCCCAGCATTTT. Protein product: CASSPFGGISNQPQHF.

This clone was observed once. This CDR3 is CASSGSGVELFF. CDR3 coding DNA: TGTGCCAGCAGTGGATCAGGGGTAGAACTGTTTTTT. V usage is TRBV6-6 and J usage is TRBJ1-4; possibly TRBD1 for D (6 bases). Germline loops: CDR1 MNHNY, CDR2 SVGAGI (reference sequence). Trimming shortened V by 5 bases and J by 12 bases, and 13 bases separated the two germline ends. This CDR3 comprises 12 residues.

The gene calls are TRBV30 and TRBJ1-1; 9 bases line up with TRBD1. Germline CDR1 and CDR2: GTSNPN and SVGIG (reference sequence). This CDR3 region has 16 residues. With V trimmed by 4 bases and J by 3 bases, 12 bases remained unmatched. This chain's CDR3 is CAWKGDRESYHTEAFF. CDR3 nucleotide sequence: TGTGCCTGGAAAGGGGACAGGGAATCTTACCACACTGAAGCTTTCTTT.

J is TRBJ2-7 and V is TRBV30; 9 nucleotides agree with TRBD1. V lost 4 bases, J lost 6 bases, and 10 bases stayed unmatched. The length of the CDR3 is 14 residues. In germline, CDR1 is GTSNPN, CDR2 SVGIG (reference sequence). The CDR3 spells CAWTPGTGIGEQYF. Written as DNA, the CDR3 is TGTGCCTGGACCCCCGGGACAGGGATTGGCGAGCAGTACTTC.

The chain is built from TRBV29-1 and TRBJ1-1, with unresolved D. The germline CDR1 and CDR2 sequences are SQVTM and ANQGSEA. The CDR3 spans 12 residues. Trimming stripped 5 bases from V and 0 bases from J, with 7 bases between. The CDR3 DNA sequence: TGCAGCGTTTGGGAGATGAACACTGAAGCTTTCTTT. This encodes CSVWEMNTEAFF.

The gene calls are TRBV6-6 and TRBJ1-1, with 7 bases fitting TRBD1. The V gene end was trimmed by 6 bases and the J gene end by 4 bases; junction bases not matched to a gene: 2. Germline CDR1 MNHNY, CDR2 SVGAGI (reference sequence). The CDR3 totals 12 residues. CDR3 in DNA: TGTGCCAGCAGAGGGGGCGGCACTGAAGCTTTCTTT. It specifies CASRGGGTEAFF.

The chain is built from TRBV25-1 and TRBJ1-1, with TRBD1 matching over 10 bases. Per the germline V gene, CDR1 is MGHDK and CDR2 is SYGVNS. The CDR3 extends over 14 amino acids. The V gene end was trimmed by 5 bases and the J gene end by 6 bases; junction bases not matched to a gene: 6. DNA of the CDR3: TGTGCCAGCAGTTCGACAGGGGGCTCCCCTGAAGCTTTCTTT. It specifies CASSSTGGSPEAFF. Full variable domain (missing parts from reference TRBV25-1 and TRBJ1-1): EADIYQTPRYLVIGTGKKITLECSQTMGHDKMYWYQQDPGMELHLIHYSYGVNSTEKGDLSSESTVSRIRTEHFPLTLESARPSHTSQYLCASSSTGGSPEAFFGQGTRLTVV.